The 23 T cell receptor beta chains in this list originate from one sample, sequenced in a study of vaccination and CD4 T cells after COVID-19. The Oncomine TCR Beta short-read assay sequenced DNA from cultured CD4+ T cells. TCRdb reanalysed the PCR reads using MiXCR and keeps one entry per CDR3 protein. The sample has 13,000 to 15,000 distinct CDR3 sequences, just over 55% seen once. Specified treatment: roughly 10-day PBMC culture with coronavirus spike peptide pools or control peptides (ViraFEST assay). For these TCRs, the target antigens are not known. The source material was CD4+ T cells from blood, cultured in vitro. The origin of the receptors is a human donor who had recovered from COVID-19.

The chain combines TRBV19 with TRBJ2-5; possibly TRBD1 or TRBD2 for D (5 bases each). Germline loops: CDR1 LNHDA, CDR2 SQIVND (reference sequence). Deletions cut 6 bases from V and 7 bases from J, with 21 bases between. The CDR3 length is 15 residues. CDR3 region: CASRTRDGHHGTQYF. CDR3 DNA sequence: TGTGCCAGTAGAACTCGGGACGGGCATCATGGGACCCAGTACTTC.

The chain recombines TRBV1 with TRBJ1-6; the table's D call, TRBD1, has no DNA check behind it. TRBV1 is a listed pseudogene. CDR3 length: 19 amino acids. The CDR3 DNA is TGCACCAGCAGCCCGGGGGGGACAGGACCTCCTAAAAATAATTCACCCCTCCACTTT. Its protein is CTSSPGGTGPPKNNSPLHF.

A few counts support this clonotype. J is TRBJ2-7 and V is TRBV28; the D is unclear. Deletions cut 5 bases from V and 2 bases from J, with 10 bases between. Germline CDR1 is MDHEN and CDR2 is SYDVKM. The CDR3 contains 13 residues. CDR3 bases: TGTGCCAGCAGTCCGGACGTAACCTACGAGCAGTACTTC. Translating gives CASSPDVTYEQYF.

The chain employs TRBV5-1 and TRBJ1-5; D possibly corresponds to TRBD1 (5 bases). The CDR3 consists of 15 residues. Germline-derived CDR1 and CDR2 are SGHRS and YFSETQ. V gave up 1 base and J gave up 5 bases, with 13 bases separating them. DNA for the CDR3: TGCGCCAGCAGCTTGTTGGCAGGGCGGGATCAGCCCCAGCATTTT. It yields the protein CASSLLAGRDQPQHF.

V and J are TRBV6-4 and TRBJ2-2; TRBD2 matches 12 bases. The trim removed 5 bases at V and 4 bases at J, leaving 2 bases unmatched. Germline V gene lookup returns CDR1 MRHNA and CDR2 SNTAGT. CDR3 length: 15 residues. CDR3 nucleotides: TGTGCCAGCAGTCTGACTAGCGGGAGCACCGGGGAGCTGTTTTTT. Translating it yields CASSLTSGSTGELFF.

The chain carries TRBV27 and TRBJ2-1, with 10 bases fitting TRBD2. V shed 6 bases and J 5 bases; nucleotides not matched to a gene: 7. Germline V lookup: CDR1 MNHEY, CDR2 SMNVEV (reference sequence). This CDR3 region has 15 residues. CDR3: CASRPSGSSHNEQFF. CDR3 nucleotides: TGTGCCAGCAGGCCTAGCGGGAGTAGCCACAATGAGCAGTTCTTC.

This clonotype was found a few times. V usage is TRBV20-1 and J usage is TRBJ1-2, with D possibly being TRBD1 (6 bases). V lost 6 bases and J lost 8, with 16 bases in between. Germline V lookup: CDR1 DFQATT, CDR2 SNEGSKA (reference sequence). The CDR3 is 12 amino acids. CDR3 coding DNA: TGCAGTGCGACCCGACAGGCGAGAGGCTACACCTTC. It translates to CSATRQARGYTF.

This chain connects TRBV5-4 to TRBJ1-5; D ambiguous. The CDR3 totals 12 residues. V shed 3 bases and J shed 4 bases, with 5 bases lying between them. CDR1 and CDR2 (germline): SGHNT, YYREEE (reference sequence). The CDR3 sequence: CASSSPNQPQHF. For the CDR3, the DNA is TGTGCCAGCAGCTCACCTAATCAGCCCCAGCATTTT.

This chain links TRBV7-8 with TRBJ1-2, with D perhaps TRBD1 (5 bases). V was trimmed by 0 bases and J by 8 bases, leaving 10 bases between them. The length of the CDR3 is 13 residues. The germline V gene encodes CDR1 SGHVS and CDR2 FQNEAQ. CDR3 protein: CASSLAGGSGYTF. DNA of the CDR3: TGTGCCAGCAGCTTAGCCGGGGGAAGCGGCTACACCTTC. Full variable domain (rest looked up from reference TRBV7-8 and TRBJ1-2): GAGVSQSPRYKVAKRGQDVALRCDPISGHVSLFWYQQALGQGPEFLTYFQNEAQLDKSGLPSDRFFAERPEGSVSTLKIQRTQQEDSAVYLCASSLAGGSGYTFGSGTRLTVV.

This clonotype appeared a few times. The gene calls are TRBV15 and TRBJ2-4; D may be TRBD2 (5 bases). CDR1 and CDR2 from the germline V gene are LNHNV and YYDKDF (reference sequence). This CDR3 is built from 16 residues. Trimming stripped 3 bases from V and 6 bases from J, with 18 bases between. The CDR3 sequence is CATSRPTGIRGNIQYF. CDR3 sequence (DNA): TGTGCCACCAGCAGGCCGACCGGGATCCGGGGAAACATTCAGTACTTC.

The chain uses TRBV28 and TRBJ1-5; 11 bases are shared with TRBD1. Germline V lookup: CDR1 MDHEN, CDR2 SYDVKM. The CDR3 has 16 residues. V gave up 5 bases and J gave up 6 bases; unmatched junction bases: 9. CDR3: CASSGRTGGSRQPQHF. DNA of the CDR3: TGTGCCAGCAGTGGAAGGACAGGGGGCTCGCGTCAGCCCCAGCATTTT.

Only a few counts were recorded for this clonotype. This chain connects TRBV6-1 to TRBJ2-5; 9 nucleotides line up with TRBD1. The CDR3 sequence is 15 residues long. V shed 2 bases, J shed 5 bases, and the junction held 6 bases outside the gene matches. The germline gives CDR1 MNHNS, CDR2 SASEGT. The CDR3 sequence: CASSEQGDRVETQYF. In DNA form, the CDR3 reads TGTGCCAGCAGTGAACAAGGGGACAGGGTTGAGACCCAGTACTTC.

The chain uses TRBV6-1 and TRBJ2-6, with D possibly TRBD1 on 5 matching bases. The V end lost 6 bases, the J end lost 3 bases, and 12 bases lay between the germline ends. The length of the CDR3 is 15 residues. Germline CDR1 is MNHNS and CDR2 is SASEGT. CDR3 sequence (DNA): TGTGCCAGCAGACCCCAGGGAAATGGGGCCAACGTCCTGACTTTC. Protein: CASRPQGNGANVLTF.

A note on this clonotype: Germline and junction disagree at one end, which may indicate a read error. The V gene is TRBV11-2, the J gene TRBJ1-2; perhaps TRBD1 as D (6 bases). The CDR3 has 13 amino acids. Germline V gene sequence: CDR1 SGHAT, CDR2 FQNNGV. For the CDR3, the DNA is TGTGCCAGCACCTTAGACAGGTCGGGCGGCTACACCTTC. It is translated as CASTLDRSGGYTF.

This chain uses TRBV4-2 with TRBJ2-1, with D tentatively TRBD1 or TRBD2 (5 bases each). The V gene lost 4 bases and the J gene lost 0 bases, with 16 bases spanning the gap. The CDR3 totals 17 residues. Germline-derived CDR1 and CDR2 are LGHNA and YNFKEQ. The CDR3 here is CASSRISGTSSYNEQFF. DNA for the CDR3: TGTGCCAGCAGCCGAATATCCGGGACCAGCTCCTACAATGAGCAGTTCTTC.

The genes are TRBV20-1 and TRBJ2-7, with 8 bases fitting TRBD1. J gave up 6 bases and V 1 base, and 11 bases lay outside the gene matches. The CDR3 sequence is 15 residues long. Germline assignment: CDR1 DFQATT and CDR2 SNEGSKA (reference sequence). Here the CDR3 DNA reads TGCAGTGCTAGAGGCCCCCTGGCAGGGGGCGGCGAGCAGTACTTC. This sequence encodes CSARGPLAGGGEQYF.

The rearrangement joins TRBV2 to TRBJ2-5; no clear D. Germline assignment: CDR1 SNHLY and CDR2 FYNNEI. The CDR3 loop spans 12 amino acids. The ends were cut back, 4 bases at V and 1 base at J, with 4 bases in the middle. CDR3 DNA: TGTGCCAGCAGTGTCCTCCAAGAGACCCAGTACTTC. Protein sequence: CASSVLQETQYF.

The V and J genes are TRBV6-5 and TRBJ2-2; D is possibly TRBD1 (5 bases). This CDR3 is built from 18 residues. The V end lost 4 bases, the J end lost 6 bases, and 24 bases lay between the germline ends. Germline V CDR1 and CDR2: MNHEY, SVGAGI. CDR3 bases: TGTGCCAGCAGTTCTCCCCCGGGCAGGATGGGGCCCTCCGGGGAGCTGTTTTTT. Its protein is CASSSPPGRMGPSGELFF.

The chain combines TRBV5-1 with TRBJ1-6; D is perhaps TRBD1 (5 bases). Between the trimmed V and J ends, which lost 1 base and 7 bases, there was a span of 9 bases. CDR1 is SGHRS and CDR2 is YFSETQ in the germline V gene. The CDR3 is 14 amino acids. The CDR3 loop is CASSLRGDNSPLHF. The CDR3 DNA is TGCGCCAGCAGCTTGAGGGGTGACAATTCACCCCTCCACTTT.

The gene calls are TRBV12-3 or TRBV12-4 and TRBJ1-2; 7 positions agree with TRBD1. The CDR3 has 12 residues. Trimming removed 8 bases from V and 6 bases from J; junction bases left unmatched: 6. The chain's CDR3 is CASDKTGHGYTF. The CDR3, as DNA: TGTGCCAGCGACAAGACAGGGCATGGCTACACCTTC.

This clonotype ranks as medium-sized (0.01 to 0.1%). The chain carries TRBV6-2 or TRBV6-3 and TRBJ2-2, with D perhaps matching TRBD2 (5 bases). V shed 0 bases and J shed 7 bases, with 12 bases lying between them. Per germline, CDR1 MNHEY and CDR2 SVGEGT. The CDR3 runs 15 residues. The CDR3 coding sequence is TGTGCCAGCAGTTACTCCCCCGAGGGTAGCGGGGAGCTGTTTTTT. It translates to CASSYSPEGSGELFF.

This clonotype was observed a handful of times. The chain uses TRBV7-2 and TRBJ1-1, with 7 bases lining up with TRBD1. This CDR3 contains 15 residues. From germline, CDR1 is SGHTA and CDR2 FQGNSA. The J segment lost 0 bases and the V segment lost 6 bases, leaving 7 bases of the junction unmatched. CDR3 sequence (DNA): TGTGCCAGCAGGACTACAGGGGCTCTGAACACTGAAGCTTTCTTT. Protein product: CASRTTGALNTEAFF.

This CDR3 reads CASSIGTSGTQETQYF. Here the CDR3 DNA reads TGTGCCAGCAGCATCGGGACTAGCGGGACCCAAGAGACCCAGTACTTC. V usage is TRBV5-4 and J usage is TRBJ2-5, with 13 bases that match TRBD2. The CDR3 totals 16 residues. After removal of 4 bases from V and 1 base from J, the junction contained 4 bases not matched to a gene. Germline-derived CDR1 and CDR2 are SGHNT and YYREEE (reference sequence). The full variable domain, rest sourced from reference TRBV5-4 and TRBJ2-5, is ETGVTQSPTHLIKTRGQQVTLRCSSQSGHNTVSWYQQALGQGPQFIFQYYREEENGRGNFPPRFSGLQFPNYSSELNVNALELDDSALYLCASSIGTSGTQETQYFGPGTRLLVL.